This TCR beta chain was sequenced during a study of cytomegalovirus exposure and HLA in healthy donors. With 60 Vbeta and 13 Jbeta primers, the PCR was carried out. Sequencing used immunoSEQ multiplex PCR; TCRdb keeps in-frame clones, though not all of them. The sample consists of some 120,000 clones, around three quarters of them appearing once. Each donor's status was that of a healthy bone marrow donor. CDR1 is MNHEY, CDR2 SMNVEV, per germline (reference sequence). Trimming removed 5 bases from V and 3 bases from J, with 16 bases in between. This CDR3 region has 15 residues. Overall study results and limits: Certain sequence variants were highly shared and formed a cluster, and this cluster was likely a sequencing artifact.

A note on this clone: Its matching antigen is unknown.

The sample consisted of PBMCs. The chain uses TRBV27 and TRBJ1-1, with D possibly being TRBD1 (6 bases). This receptor was taken from a male donor in good health and CMV-seronegative. CDR3 region: CASSRGGGRDTEAFF. The DNA of the CDR3 is TGTGCCAGCAGTCGCGGTGGGGGCAGGGACACTGAAGCTTTCTTT.